The entry below gives a single T cell receptor beta chain sequence along with its context. In the authors' methods: Amplifying reference gene primers gave estimates of nucleated cell counts. Only in-frame clones appear in the TCRdb table, and some are missing; sequencing was by immunoSEQ multiplex PCR. Clone size and the V and J calls come from that table; the DNA yielded D and trimming. The table shows some 210,000 clones, with around 84% occurring only once. Germline CDR1 reads KGHSH; CDR2 reads LQKENI. The V gene lost 5 bases and the J gene lost 1 base, with 11 bases spanning the gap. The CDR3 consists of 14 residues. This sample was taken from a study of blood T cell repertoires in COVID-19. As for the study in general: Whether acute or convalescent, the COVID-19 samples came from the United States, Italy and Spain. From T cells, B-cell-depleted T cells, or PBMCs came the material, which was cDNA or gDNA.

This sequence joins TRBV18 and TRBJ1-1; the D is unclear. The receptor comes from a human donor in a cohort sampled during active COVID-19. Sequenced material: peripheral blood. CDR3 DNA: TGTGCCAGCTCATATCAAGGCGGGAACACTGAAGCTTTCTTT. Its translation: CASSYQGGNTEAFF.